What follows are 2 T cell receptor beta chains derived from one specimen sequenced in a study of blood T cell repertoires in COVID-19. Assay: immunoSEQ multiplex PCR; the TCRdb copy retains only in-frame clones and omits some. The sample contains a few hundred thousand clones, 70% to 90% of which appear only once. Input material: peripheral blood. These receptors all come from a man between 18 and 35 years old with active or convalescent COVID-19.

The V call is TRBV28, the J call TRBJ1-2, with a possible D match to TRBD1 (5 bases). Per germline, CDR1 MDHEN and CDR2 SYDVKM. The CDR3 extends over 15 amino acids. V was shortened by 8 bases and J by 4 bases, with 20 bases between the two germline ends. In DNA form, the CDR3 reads TGTGCCAGCTCAGCGGGGGATGGTTTTTTCTATGGCTACACCTTC. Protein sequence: CASSAGDGFFYGYTF.

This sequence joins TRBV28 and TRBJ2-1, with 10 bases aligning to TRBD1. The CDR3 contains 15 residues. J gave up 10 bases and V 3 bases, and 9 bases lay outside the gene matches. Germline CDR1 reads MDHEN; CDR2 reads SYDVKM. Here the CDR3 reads CASSFPGQGTQEQFF. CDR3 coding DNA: TGTGCCAGCAGTTTTCCGGGACAGGGGACGCAGGAGCAGTTCTTC. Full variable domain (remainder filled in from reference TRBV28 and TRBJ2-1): DVKVTQSSRYLVKRTGEKVFLECVQDMDHENMFWYRQDPGLGLRLIYFSYDVKMKEKGDIPEGYSVSREKKERFSLILESASTNQTSMYLCASSFPGQGTQEQFFGPGTRLTVL.